These 18 T cell receptor beta chains originate from one sample sequenced in a study of cytomegalovirus exposure and HLA in healthy donors. The PCR ran on 60 Vbeta and 13 Jbeta primers. Some clones are missing from TCRdb's copy, which holds only in-frame ones; the method was immunoSEQ multiplex PCR. This sample's table has 100,000 or so clones. The sequencing input was PBMCs. The receptors shown here come from a woman aged 25 to 39 in good health and CMV-seronegative.

The chain combines TRBV7-3 with TRBJ2-3; D is undetermined. Germline V lookup: CDR1 SGHTA, CDR2 FQGTGA. This CDR3 has 15 amino acids. The germline V and J ends were trimmed by 1 base and 0 bases, with 8 bases remaining between them. The CDR3 reads CASSLISVSTDTQYF. CDR3 nucleotides: TGTGCCAGCAGCTTAATAAGCGTTAGCACAGATACGCAGTATTTT.

The chain links TRBV6-6 to TRBJ1-4, with 8 bases that match TRBD1. CDR3 length equals 16 residues. CDR1 MNHNY and CDR2 SVGAGI come from the germline V gene (reference sequence). V shed 5 bases and J 8 bases; nucleotides not matched to a gene: 13. The CDR3 sequence is CASSRRDRGGGEKLFF. The CDR3 DNA is TGTGCCAGCAGTCGCCGAGACAGGGGAGGAGGAGAAAAACTGTTTTTT.

V and J are TRBV28 and TRBJ2-1; 10 bases are shared with TRBD2. The CDR3 covers 16 residues. Germline CDR1 and CDR2: MDHEN and SYDVKM. Trimming took 5 bases from V and 3 from J; bases not matched to a gene: 7. This chain's CDR3 is CASSILAGALYNEQFF. CDR3 nucleotides: TGTGCCAGCAGTATTCTAGCGGGGGCGCTCTACAATGAGCAGTTCTTC.

The gene calls are TRBV7-2 and TRBJ1-2; 7 bases are shared with TRBD1. This CDR3 contains 16 residues. The germline gives CDR1 SGHTA, CDR2 FQGNSA. Losses at the gene ends were 1 base for V and 1 base for J; bases not matched to a gene: 6. The DNA of the CDR3 is TGTGCCAGCAGCTTAGAGGGGGCAGCCCTTAACTATGGCTACACCTTC. Translation: CASSLEGAALNYGYTF.

On this clone: Additional DNA sequences in this sample encode the identical CDR3. V and J are TRBV25-1 and TRBJ2-7, with D possibly TRBD1 on 6 matching bases. The V end lost 4 bases, the J end lost 3 bases, and 13 bases lay between the germline ends. Germline-derived CDR1 and CDR2 are MGHDK and SYGVNS. This CDR3 has 14 residues. The CDR3 loop is CASSGGHQFYEQYF. Here the CDR3 DNA reads TGTGCCAGCAGTGGGGGACATCAATTCTACGAGCAGTACTTC.

The V gene is TRBV7-9, the J gene TRBJ1-2; D is perhaps TRBD1 (5 bases). The length of the CDR3 is 15 residues. The germline V and J ends were trimmed by 4 bases and 1 base, with 13 bases remaining between them. Per the germline V gene, CDR1 is SEHNR and CDR2 is FQNEAQ (reference sequence). DNA for the CDR3: TGTGCCAGCAGCTCTATCGACAGAGATAACTATGGCTACACCTTC. Protein product: CASSSIDRDNYGYTF. The complete variable domain, with remaining parts taken from reference TRBV7-9 and TRBJ1-2, reads DTGVSQNPRHKITKRGQNVTFRCDPISEHNRLYWYRQTLGQGPEFLTYFQNEAQLEKSRLLSDRFSAERPKGSFSTLEIQRTEQGDSAMYLCASSSIDRDNYGYTFGSGTRLTVV.

The chain joins TRBV7-9 to TRBJ1-1; the D gene is possibly TRBD1 (5 bases). CDR1 SEHNR and CDR2 FQNEAQ come from the germline V gene (reference sequence). Deletions cut 5 bases from V and 5 bases from J, with 12 bases between. This CDR3 region has 13 residues. CDR3 DNA sequence: TGTGCCAGCAGCCCCCGCAGGGAAACTGAAGCTTTCTTT. This gives the protein CASSPRRETEAFF.

The CDR3 DNA sequence: TGTGCCAGCAGCTTAAGACAGGGACAAGAGACCCAGTACTTC. This gives the protein CASSLRQGQETQYF. The chain links TRBV9 to TRBJ2-5; 7 bases fit TRBD1. Germline V lookup: CDR1 SGDLS, CDR2 YYNGEE. The CDR3 has 14 amino acids. After removal of 4 bases from V and 2 bases from J, the junction contained 5 bases not matched to a gene.

The chain uses TRBV4-1 and TRBJ1-4; D remains unclear. CDR1 MGHRA and CDR2 YSYEKL come from the germline V gene. V was clipped by 3 bases and J by 5 bases, with 13 bases between them. This CDR3 is 15 amino acids long. The CDR3 reads CASSQTQLRNEKLFF. The CDR3 DNA reads TGCGCCAGCAGCCAGACACAACTTAGGAATGAAAAACTGTTTTTT.

The rearrangement uses TRBV18 and TRBJ2-7; no clear D. This CDR3 is 12 amino acids long. Trimming cost V 6 bases and J 0 bases, with 6 bases left between them. The germline V gene has CDR1 KGHSH and CDR2 LQKENI. CDR3 bases: TGTGCCAGCTCCTGGAGCTCCTACGAGCAGTACTTC. Translation gives CASSWSSYEQYF. Using reference TRBV18 and TRBJ2-7 for the parts outside the CDR3, the full variable domain is NAGVMQNPRHLVRRRGQEARLRCSPMKGHSHVYWYRQLPEEGLKFMVYLQKENIIDESGMPKERFSAEFPKEGPSILRIQQVVRGDSAAYFCASSWSSYEQYFGPGTRLTVT.

The V call is TRBV2, the J call TRBJ1-2; D ambiguous. The CDR3 is made up of 15 amino acids. Trimming pared 1 base from V and 3 bases from J, leaving 12 bases between. Germline CDR1 is SNHLY and CDR2 is FYNNEI. The CDR3: CASSEEAGPYYGYTF. In DNA form, the CDR3 reads TGTGCCAGCAGTGAAGAGGCAGGTCCCTACTATGGCTACACCTTC.

This chain joins TRBV5-8 and TRBJ1-1; TRBD1 might be the D (6 bases). This CDR3 has 14 residues. Trimming pared 4 bases from V and 1 base from J, leaving 11 bases between. Germline V CDR1 and CDR2: SGHTS, YDEGEE. CDR3: CASSLQGRNTEAFF. The CDR3 bases are TGTGCCAGCAGCCTACAGGGAAGGAACACTGAAGCTTTCTTT.

The chain uses TRBV28 and TRBJ1-3, with D unresolved. Germline-derived CDR1 and CDR2 are MDHEN and SYDVKM. Trimming removed 7 bases from V and 1 base from J, with 5 bases in between. The CDR3 has 12 amino acids. This CDR3 is CASMTSGNTIYF. The CDR3 DNA reads TGTGCCAGCATGACTTCTGGAAACACCATATATTTT.

The rearrangement links TRBV6-5 to TRBJ1-2, with D perhaps matching TRBD1 (6 bases). CDR3 size: 15 residues. V was shortened by 0 bases and J by 7 bases, with 15 bases between the two germline ends. The germline CDR1 and CDR2 sequences are MNHEY and SVGAGI. CDR3 sequence: CASSYSNSGDTGYTF. The CDR3 bases are TGTGCCAGCAGTTACTCGAACTCAGGGGATACTGGCTACACCTTC.

The CDR3 loop is CASSLRTGTSSYEQYF. CDR3 sequence (DNA): TGCGCCAGCAGCCTCCGGACGGGGACTAGCTCCTACGAGCAGTACTTC. This rearrangement joins TRBV4-1 to TRBJ2-7; TRBD2 agrees at 8 bases. J lost 0 bases, V lost 4 bases, and 8 bases had no gene match. Germline V gene sequence: CDR1 MGHRA, CDR2 YSYEKL. This CDR3 contains 16 residues.

V usage is TRBV28 and J usage is TRBJ2-1, with D possibly matching TRBD2 (7 bases). V was clipped by 7 bases and J by 1 base, with 14 bases between them. This CDR3 is 15 amino acids long. Germline CDR1 is MDHEN and CDR2 is SYDVKM. CDR3 DNA: TGTGCCAGCATCTCAAGCGGGACATCCTACAATGAGCAGTTCTTC. Translated, it gives CASISSGTSYNEQFF. The variable domain in full, with the rest retrieved from reference TRBV28 and TRBJ2-1, is DVKVTQSSRYLVKRTGEKVFLECVQDMDHENMFWYRQDPGLGLRLIYFSYDVKMKEKGDIPEGYSVSREKKERFSLILESASTNQTSMYLCASISSGTSYNEQFFGPGTRLTVL.

The genes are TRBV6-1 and TRBJ1-1; D unresolved. There are 14 residues in the CDR3. V lost 4 bases to trimming and J lost 1 base, with 10 bases between them. CDR1 and CDR2 from the germline V gene are MNHNS and SASEGT. The CDR3 loop reads CASSVRGKNTEAFF. In DNA, the CDR3 is TGTGCCAGCAGTGTGAGAGGGAAGAACACTGAAGCTTTCTTT.

The chain's CDR3 is CASSLGYNSNQPQHF. Here the CDR3 DNA reads TGCGCCAGCAGCTTGGGGTACAATAGCAATCAGCCCCAGCATTTT. This sequence joins TRBV5-1 and TRBJ1-5; D is ambiguous. V was cut by 0 bases and J by 0 bases, with 7 bases left in between. The CDR3 has 15 residues. CDR1 is SGHRS and CDR2 is YFSETQ in the germline V gene.